This TCR beta chain is drawn from a study of tissue T cells after allogeneic stem cell transplantation. Survey-depth TCRbeta CDR3 sequencing reported V/J genes and productive frequencies. Clones were sequenced by immunoSEQ multiplex PCR, and TCRdb holds only the in-frame ones, with some missing. The profile covers fewer than 3,000 clones, with roughly 48% appearing a single time and roughly 19% taken by the ten largest. Overall study findings and caveats: Only a limited share of tissue TCRs appeared in blood or spleen. The study did not identify alloreactive or antigen-specific tissue TCRs, and some clones might be persisting host cells.

On this clone: The antigen is undetermined. Here the gene names and germline are mouse. The read comes to an end 1 residue before the CDR3 does, leaving the germline J gene to fill in the end.

The sample's time point: mouse harvest day 14 after allogeneic transplant. The graft held 10^6 splenic CD5+ T cells and 10^7 T-cell-depleted bone marrow cells. B6 (H2b) cells into BALB/c (H2d) mice; tissues taken at day 7 or 14. Germline V gene lookup returns CDR1 KGHTA and CDR2 FQNQQP. The CDR3 is 13 residues long. This rearrangement joins TRBV23 to TRBJ1-1; the listed D gene, TRBD1, was not tested against the DNA. The clonotype was recovered from a female BALB/c mouse given C57BL/6 T cells with graft-versus-host disease after an allogeneic hematopoietic cell transplant. Input material: gut tissue. The CDR3 region is CSSSLREDTEVFF. The DNA read from the CDR3 is TGCTCCAGCAGCCTCAGGGAGGACACAGAAGTCTTC.